This note documents a single TCR beta chain sequence. The CDR3 carries no conserved terminal phenylalanine or tryptophan, so it likely arises from a read error. No DNA is shown, since the ends of the CDR3 on it are uncertain; the CDR3 is the one TCRdb lists. The CDR3 extends over 12 residues, inclusive of both ends. In germline, CDR1 is GTSNPN, CDR2 SVGIG (reference sequence). Original handling: Junction-only immunoSEQ data arrived without quality scores, meaning filtering differed. Here immunoSEQ multiplex PCR was the method, and the copy in TCRdb shows in-frame clones only, minus some. V, J and clone size derive from that table, while D and trimming were established from the DNA sequence. The repertoire holds a few hundred thousand clones, with more than 60% as singletons. This sample stems from a study of shared clonotypes between healthy human individuals. Among the donors, all were Caucasian adults who lived in Nashville, Tennessee.

Sequencing input: memory CD4+ T cells sorted from blood. This sample's subset: CD45RA-negative fraction. The chain combines TRBV30 with TRBJ2-7; TRBD2 is the table's D call, not checked against the DNA. This clonotype was sampled from a man under 40 in good health. The CDR3 region is CAWSPPAGLPQI.